A selection of T cell receptor beta chains follows, all from one sample in a study of T-cell memory formation after mild COVID-19. TCRdb called the 5' RACE reads again in MiXCR, with one record for every CDR3 protein. The table has around 510,000 distinct CDR3 sequences, roughly 20% seen once. The sequenced material came from PBMCs or a T cell subset sorted from them (not recorded which). Receptor source: an adult woman who had mild COVID-19 (a few samples of this study predate the infection). Cell type and time point are not known. Both conserved end residues are part of each CDR3. Each record gives: V gene, J gene, clone size, CDR3 protein. Size values are once, few and many counts, or a class for expanded clones, and some rows have none.

v_call: TRBV7-9
j_call: TRBJ1-5
clone_size: .
cdr3_aa: CASSPDRFLPYQPQHF

v_call: TRBV7-9
j_call: TRBJ2-2
clone_size: .
cdr3_aa: CASSLRRGGELFF

v_call: TRBV29-1
j_call: TRBJ2-7
clone_size: .
cdr3_aa: CSVTGKFGEQYF

v_call: TRBV9
j_call: TRBJ2-7
clone_size: .
cdr3_aa: CASSVSPPYEQYF

v_call: TRBV6-5
j_call: TRBJ2-7
clone_size: .
cdr3_aa: CASRSGGRTSYEQYF

v_call: TRBV20-1
j_call: TRBJ2-7
clone_size: many
cdr3_aa: CSASGGTYEQYF

v_call: TRBV5-1
j_call: TRBJ1-2
clone_size: .
cdr3_aa: CASSFNDLGDSRDYGYTF

v_call: TRBV6-5
j_call: TRBJ2-3
clone_size: few
cdr3_aa: CASSRGAGDTQYF

v_call: TRBV4-1
j_call: TRBJ2-5
clone_size: many
cdr3_aa: CASSQDAGETQYF

v_call: TRBV4-1
j_call: TRBJ1-2
clone_size: .
cdr3_aa: CASSHQYGQLWGYTF

v_call: TRBV29-1
j_call: TRBJ2-2
clone_size: few
cdr3_aa: CSVARGSLARPTNTGELFF

v_call: TRBV9
j_call: TRBJ2-3
clone_size: .
cdr3_aa: CASSGHRGLWDTQYF

v_call: TRBV5-1
j_call: TRBJ2-7
clone_size: few
cdr3_aa: CASSLGGTFYEQYF

v_call: TRBV9
j_call: TRBJ2-1
clone_size: few
cdr3_aa: CASASPSYNEQFF

v_call: TRBV5-1
j_call: TRBJ2-5
clone_size: .
cdr3_aa: CASSLAGDGGAGTQYF

v_call: TRBV7-3
j_call: TRBJ2-1
clone_size: .
cdr3_aa: CASSLSGGQTNEQFF

v_call: TRBV7-3
j_call: TRBJ2-1
clone_size: .
cdr3_aa: CASSLIRSSGGEQFF

v_call: TRBV18
j_call: TRBJ2-3
clone_size: .
cdr3_aa: CASSPGQVPQYF

v_call: TRBV12-3/TRBV12-4
j_call: TRBJ2-2
clone_size: few
cdr3_aa: CASSGLITGELFF

v_call: TRBV7-2
j_call: TRBJ2-4
clone_size: .
cdr3_aa: CASSGQGQLAKNIQYF

v_call: TRBV18
j_call: TRBJ1-1
clone_size: few
cdr3_aa: CASSAPGQGSTEAFF

v_call: TRBV5-1
j_call: TRBJ1-2
clone_size: .
cdr3_aa: CASSLDGTPAGGYTF

v_call: TRBV5-1
j_call: TRBJ1-1
clone_size: once
cdr3_aa: CASSRLRDRGKMNTEAFF

v_call: TRBV12-3/TRBV12-4
j_call: TRBJ1-5
clone_size: few
cdr3_aa: CASSLSQLNQPQHF

v_call: TRBV20-1
j_call: TRBJ2-7
clone_size: .
cdr3_aa: CSASPTSGSKYEQYF

v_call: TRBV7-9
j_call: TRBJ2-4
clone_size: few
cdr3_aa: CASSLVQGQNIQYF

v_call: TRBV12-3/TRBV12-4
j_call: TRBJ2-1
clone_size: few
cdr3_aa: CASSRGLLASDDEQFF

v_call: TRBV6-1
j_call: TRBJ2-1
clone_size: .
cdr3_aa: CASSEGDLTYNEQFF

v_call: TRBV20-1
j_call: TRBJ1-1
clone_size: .
cdr3_aa: CSASSDRGDTEAFF

v_call: TRBV6-4
j_call: TRBJ1-1
clone_size: .
cdr3_aa: CASMGQEGGEAFF

v_call: TRBV12-3/TRBV12-4
j_call: TRBJ2-7
clone_size: .
cdr3_aa: CASSLSGTARNEQYF

v_call: TRBV7-6
j_call: TRBJ1-1
clone_size: .
cdr3_aa: CASSLVRDRGTEAFF

v_call: TRBV15
j_call: TRBJ2-1
clone_size: few
cdr3_aa: CATSSGPLQFF

v_call: TRBV6-1
j_call: TRBJ2-1
clone_size: few
cdr3_aa: CASSERGMSYNEQFF

v_call: TRBV5-8
j_call: TRBJ2-7
clone_size: .
cdr3_aa: CASSLGGALREQYF